The next 6 T cell receptor beta chains were all read from a single sample in a study of T-cell reconstitution after alpha-beta-depleted transplantation in children. The library targeted TCRbeta and was prepared with unique molecular identifiers. TCRdb ran MiXCR on the PCR reads and lists one entry per CDR3 protein. This sample has about 460,000 distinct CDR3 sequences, with about 12% found just once. Material: PBMCs from the stem cell graft donor, obtained from the stem cell graft. These receptors came from a human donor who donated a stem cell graft to a child with combined immunodeficiency.

This clonotype occurred many times. CDR3 coding DNA: TGCAGTGCTAGAGACAGGGAACACGGGGAGCTGTTTTTT. Residues: CSARDREHGELFF. The chain combines TRBV20-1 with TRBJ2-2, with D maybe TRBD1 (5 bases). Germline CDR1 is DFQATT and CDR2 is SNEGSKA (reference sequence). The CDR3 is made up of 13 amino acids. Trimming took 0 bases from V and 7 from J, leaving 9 bases between them.

This clonotype was seen more than once but under ten times. The rearrangement joins TRBV6-2 or TRBV6-3 to TRBJ2-7; 7 nucleotides align to TRBD2. V shed 0 bases and J 4 bases; nucleotides not matched to a gene: 6. The CDR3 is made up of 15 amino acids. Per germline, CDR1 MNHEY and CDR2 SVGEGT. DNA for the CDR3: TGTGCCAGCAGTTACTCGCCTAGCGGATATTACGAGCAGTACTTC. Protein: CASSYSPSGYYEQYF.

The V and J genes are TRBV12-3 or TRBV12-4 and TRBJ1-2, with 10 bases fitting TRBD1. The CDR3 spans 14 residues. V shed 3 bases and J 6 bases; nucleotides not matched to a gene: 4. Here the CDR3 reads CASSFGTGADGYTF. Here the CDR3 DNA reads TGTGCCAGCAGTTTCGGGACAGGGGCGGATGGCTACACCTTC.

At least ten counts were recorded for this clonotype. The V gene is TRBV10-3, the J gene TRBJ2-1; 8 nucleotides line up with TRBD2. This CDR3 contains 15 residues. Germline lookup yields CDR1 ENHRY and CDR2 SYGVKD. V trimming: 6 bases; J trimming: 5 bases; junction bases outside the gene matches: 9. Here the CDR3 DNA reads TGTGCCATCAGACGACGGTCGGGGGGGGACAATGAGCAGTTCTTC. Translating it yields CAIRRRSGGDNEQFF.

This clonotype occurred a few times. V and J are TRBV12-3 or TRBV12-4 and TRBJ2-7; D assignment may be TRBD1 or TRBD2 (5 bases each). V gave up 3 bases and J gave up 3 bases, with 12 bases separating them. The CDR3 covers 14 residues. The CDR3 protein is CASSFGGDLYEQYF. CDR3 in DNA: TGTGCCAGCAGTTTTGGGGGAGACCTCTACGAGCAGTACTTC.

The chain is built from TRBV2 and TRBJ1-5, with TRBD1 as a possible D gene (6 bases). Trimming cost V 6 bases and J 1 base, with 13 bases left between them. This CDR3 comprises 15 residues. The germline V gene encodes CDR1 SNHLY and CDR2 FYNNEI. CDR3 amino acids: CASRRGGASNQPQHF. CDR3 sequence (DNA): TGTGCCAGCAGGCGCGGGGGGGCAAGCAATCAGCCCCAGCATTTT.